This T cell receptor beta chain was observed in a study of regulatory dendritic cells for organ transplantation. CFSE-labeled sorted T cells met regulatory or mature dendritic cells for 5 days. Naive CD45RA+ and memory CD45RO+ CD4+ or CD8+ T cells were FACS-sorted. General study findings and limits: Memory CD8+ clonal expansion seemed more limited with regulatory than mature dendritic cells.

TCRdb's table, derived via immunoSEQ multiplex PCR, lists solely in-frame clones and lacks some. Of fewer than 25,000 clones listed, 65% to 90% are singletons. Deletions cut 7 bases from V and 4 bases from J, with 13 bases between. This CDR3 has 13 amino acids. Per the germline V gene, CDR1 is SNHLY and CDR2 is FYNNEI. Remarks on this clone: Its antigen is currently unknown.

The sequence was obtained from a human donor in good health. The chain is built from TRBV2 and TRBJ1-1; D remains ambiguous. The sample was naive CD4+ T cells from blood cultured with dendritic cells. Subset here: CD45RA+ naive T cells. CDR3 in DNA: TGTGCCAGCATCCGAGCGGGTAGCACTGAAGCTTTCTTT. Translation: CASIRAGSTEAFF.